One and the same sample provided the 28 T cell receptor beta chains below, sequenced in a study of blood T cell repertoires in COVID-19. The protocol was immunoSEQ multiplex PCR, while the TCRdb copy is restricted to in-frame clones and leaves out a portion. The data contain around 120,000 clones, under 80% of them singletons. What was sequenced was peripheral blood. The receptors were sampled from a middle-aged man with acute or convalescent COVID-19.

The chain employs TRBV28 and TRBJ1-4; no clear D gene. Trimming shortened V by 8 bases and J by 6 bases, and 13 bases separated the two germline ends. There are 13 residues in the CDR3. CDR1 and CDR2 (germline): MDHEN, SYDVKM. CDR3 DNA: TGTGCCAGCCACGCAGGTCGTCATGAAAAACTGTTTTTT. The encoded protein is CASHAGRHEKLFF. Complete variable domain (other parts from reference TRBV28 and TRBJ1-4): DVKVTQSSRYLVKRTGEKVFLECVQDMDHENMFWYRQDPGLGLRLIYFSYDVKMKEKGDIPEGYSVSREKKERFSLILESASTNQTSMYLCASHAGRHEKLFFGSGTQLSVL.

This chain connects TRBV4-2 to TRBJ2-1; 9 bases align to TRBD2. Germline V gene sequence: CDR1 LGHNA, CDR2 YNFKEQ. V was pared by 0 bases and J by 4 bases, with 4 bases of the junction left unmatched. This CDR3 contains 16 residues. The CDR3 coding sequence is TGTGCCAGCAGCCAAGATGCGGGGGGGTCGTACAATGAGCAGTTCTTC. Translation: CASSQDAGGSYNEQFF.

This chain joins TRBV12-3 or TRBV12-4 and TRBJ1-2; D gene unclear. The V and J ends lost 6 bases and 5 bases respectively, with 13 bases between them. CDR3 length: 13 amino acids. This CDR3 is CASSLERRYGYTF. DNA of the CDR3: TGTGCCAGCAGCTTGGAGAGGAGGTATGGCTACACCTTC.

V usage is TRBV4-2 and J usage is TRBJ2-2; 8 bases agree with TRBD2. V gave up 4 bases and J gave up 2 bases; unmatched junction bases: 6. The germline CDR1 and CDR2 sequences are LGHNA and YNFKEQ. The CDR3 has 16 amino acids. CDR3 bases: TGTGCCAGCAGCCTTAGCGGGGCCGAAAACACCGGGGAGCTGTTTTTT. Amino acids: CASSLSGAENTGELFF.

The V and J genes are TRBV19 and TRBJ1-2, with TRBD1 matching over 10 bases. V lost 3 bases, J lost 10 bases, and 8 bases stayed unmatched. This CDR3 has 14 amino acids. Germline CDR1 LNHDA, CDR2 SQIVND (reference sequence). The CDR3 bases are TGTGCCAGTAGTATCGGCCGGGACAGGGGTCCCTACACCTTC. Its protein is CASSIGRDRGPYTF.

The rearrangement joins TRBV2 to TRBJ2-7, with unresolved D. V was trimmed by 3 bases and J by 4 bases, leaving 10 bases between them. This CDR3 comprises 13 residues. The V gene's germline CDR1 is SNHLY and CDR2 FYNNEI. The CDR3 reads CASSDSTFYEQYF. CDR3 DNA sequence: TGTGCCAGCAGTGACTCGACTTTTTACGAGCAGTACTTC.

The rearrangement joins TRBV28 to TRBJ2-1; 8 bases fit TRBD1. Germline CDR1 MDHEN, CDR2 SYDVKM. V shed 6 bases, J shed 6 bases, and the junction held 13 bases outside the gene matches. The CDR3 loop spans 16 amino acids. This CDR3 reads CASSPTRTGHLNEQFF. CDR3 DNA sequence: TGTGCCAGCAGCCCTACCCGGACAGGGCACCTCAATGAGCAGTTCTTC.

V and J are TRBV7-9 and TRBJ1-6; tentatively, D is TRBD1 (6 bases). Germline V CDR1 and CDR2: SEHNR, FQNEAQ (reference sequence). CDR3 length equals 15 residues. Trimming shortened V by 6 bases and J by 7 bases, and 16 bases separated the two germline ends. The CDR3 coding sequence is TGTGCCAGCAGTCCAACAGGGTTGAGAAATTCACCCCTCCACTTT. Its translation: CASSPTGLRNSPLHF.

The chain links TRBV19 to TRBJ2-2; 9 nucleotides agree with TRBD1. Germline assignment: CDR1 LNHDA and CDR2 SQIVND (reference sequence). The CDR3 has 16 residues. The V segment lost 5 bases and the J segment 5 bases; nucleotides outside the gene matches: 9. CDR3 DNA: TGTGCCAGTAGTCTCCGGACAGGGGTTAGGACCGGGGAGCTGTTTTTT. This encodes CASSLRTGVRTGELFF.

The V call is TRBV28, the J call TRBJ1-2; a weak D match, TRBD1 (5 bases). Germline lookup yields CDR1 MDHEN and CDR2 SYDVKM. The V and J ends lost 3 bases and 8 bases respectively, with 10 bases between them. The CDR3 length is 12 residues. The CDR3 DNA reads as TGTGCCAGCAGTTTCGGGGGACGGGGCTACACCTTC. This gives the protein CASSFGGRGYTF.

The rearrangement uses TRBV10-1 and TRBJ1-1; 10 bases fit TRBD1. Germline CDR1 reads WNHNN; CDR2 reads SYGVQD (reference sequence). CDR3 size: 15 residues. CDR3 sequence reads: CGLTGGFLSNTEAFF. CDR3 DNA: TGCGGATTGACAGGGGGCTTCCTTTCGAACACTGAAGCTTTCTTT.

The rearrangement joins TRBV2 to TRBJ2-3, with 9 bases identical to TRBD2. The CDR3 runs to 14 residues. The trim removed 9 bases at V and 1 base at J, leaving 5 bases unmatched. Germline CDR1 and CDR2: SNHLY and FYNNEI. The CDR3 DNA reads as TGTGCCAGTCATAGCGGGGGCGGCACAGATACGCAGTATTTT. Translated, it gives CASHSGGGTDTQYF.

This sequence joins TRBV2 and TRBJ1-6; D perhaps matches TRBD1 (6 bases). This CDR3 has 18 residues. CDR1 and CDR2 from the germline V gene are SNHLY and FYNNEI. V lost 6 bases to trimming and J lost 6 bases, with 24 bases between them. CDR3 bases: TGTGCCAGCAGGGGCAGGCCGGGACACCGAGGGATTAATTCACCCCTCCACTTT. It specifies CASRGRPGHRGINSPLHF.

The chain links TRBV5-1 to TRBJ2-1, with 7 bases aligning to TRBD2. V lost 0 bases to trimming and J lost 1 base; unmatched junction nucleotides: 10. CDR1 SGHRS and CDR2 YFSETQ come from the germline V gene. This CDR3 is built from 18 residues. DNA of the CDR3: TGCGCCAGCAGCTTGGCCCGTGGCGCTAGCGGTTCCTACAATGAGCAGTTCTTC. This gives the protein CASSLARGASGSYNEQFF.

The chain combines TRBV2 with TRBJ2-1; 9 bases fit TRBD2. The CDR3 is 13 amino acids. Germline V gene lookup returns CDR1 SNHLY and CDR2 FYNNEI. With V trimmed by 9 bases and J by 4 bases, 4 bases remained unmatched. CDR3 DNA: TGTGCCAGTCGGCGGGAGGGGTACAATGAGCAGTTCTTC. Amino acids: CASRREGYNEQFF.

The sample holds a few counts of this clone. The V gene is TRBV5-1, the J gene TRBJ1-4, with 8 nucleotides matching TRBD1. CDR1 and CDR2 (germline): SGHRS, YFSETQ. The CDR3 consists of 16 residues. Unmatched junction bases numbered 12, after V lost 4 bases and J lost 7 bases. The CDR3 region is CASSTGQGLGGEKLFF. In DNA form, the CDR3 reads TGCGCCAGCAGCACTGGACAGGGTCTCGGAGGTGAAAAACTGTTTTTT.

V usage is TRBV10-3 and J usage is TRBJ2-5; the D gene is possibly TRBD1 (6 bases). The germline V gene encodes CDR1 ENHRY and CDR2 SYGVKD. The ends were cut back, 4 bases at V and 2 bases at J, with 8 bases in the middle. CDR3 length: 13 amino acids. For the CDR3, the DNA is TGTGCCATCAGTGCAGGGGATCAAGAGACCCAGTACTTC. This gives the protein CAISAGDQETQYF.

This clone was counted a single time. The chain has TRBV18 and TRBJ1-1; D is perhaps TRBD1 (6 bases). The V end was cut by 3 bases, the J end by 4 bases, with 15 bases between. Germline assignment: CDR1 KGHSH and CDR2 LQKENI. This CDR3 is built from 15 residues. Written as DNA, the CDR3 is TGTGCCAGCTCACCGCAGACAGGAATGGGCACTGAAGCTTTCTTT. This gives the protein CASSPQTGMGTEAFF.

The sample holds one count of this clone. The CDR3 region has the DNA TGTGCCAGCAGCTCCGGGACAGATAATTCACCCCTCCACTTT. It translates to CASSSGTDNSPLHF. The chain has TRBV27 and TRBJ1-6; 7 bases fit TRBD1. The CDR3 is made up of 14 amino acids. Germline CDR1 MNHEY, CDR2 SMNVEV (reference sequence). The V segment lost 6 bases and the J segment 5 bases; nucleotides outside the gene matches: 4.

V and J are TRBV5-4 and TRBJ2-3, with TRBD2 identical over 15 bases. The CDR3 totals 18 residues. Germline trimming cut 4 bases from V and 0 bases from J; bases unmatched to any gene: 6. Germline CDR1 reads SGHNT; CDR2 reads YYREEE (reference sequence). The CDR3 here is CASSTGLAGGYSTDTQYF. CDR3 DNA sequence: TGTGCCAGCAGCACGGGACTAGCGGGAGGATATAGCACAGATACGCAGTATTTT. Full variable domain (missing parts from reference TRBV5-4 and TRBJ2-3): ETGVTQSPTHLIKTRGQQVTLRCSSQSGHNTVSWYQQALGQGPQFIFQYYREEENGRGNFPPRFSGLQFPNYSSELNVNALELDDSALYLCASSTGLAGGYSTDTQYFGPGTRLTVL.

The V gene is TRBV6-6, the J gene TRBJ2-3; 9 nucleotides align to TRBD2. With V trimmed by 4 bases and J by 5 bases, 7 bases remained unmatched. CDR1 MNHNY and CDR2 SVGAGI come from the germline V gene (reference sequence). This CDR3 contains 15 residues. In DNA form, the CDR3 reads TGTGCCAGCAGTTTAGCGGGAGAATACGGAGATACGCAGTATTTT. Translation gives CASSLAGEYGDTQYF.

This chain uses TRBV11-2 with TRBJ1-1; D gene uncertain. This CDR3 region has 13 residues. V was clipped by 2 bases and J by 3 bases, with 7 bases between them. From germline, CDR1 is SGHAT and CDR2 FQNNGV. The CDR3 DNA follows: TGTGCCAGCAGCTTATCCGGGGACACTGAAGCTTTCTTT. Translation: CASSLSGDTEAFF.

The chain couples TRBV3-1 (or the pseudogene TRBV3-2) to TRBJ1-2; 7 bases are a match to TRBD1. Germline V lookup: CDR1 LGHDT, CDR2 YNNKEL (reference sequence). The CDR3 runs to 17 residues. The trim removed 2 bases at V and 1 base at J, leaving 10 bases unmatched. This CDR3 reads CASSQTVRDRNNYGYTF. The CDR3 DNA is TGTGCCAGCAGCCAAACTGTCCGGGACAGAAATAACTATGGCTACACCTTC.

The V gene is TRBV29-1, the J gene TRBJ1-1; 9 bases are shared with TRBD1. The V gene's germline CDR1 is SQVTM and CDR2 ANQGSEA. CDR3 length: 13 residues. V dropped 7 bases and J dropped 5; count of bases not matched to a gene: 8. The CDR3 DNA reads TGCAGCGCAACTGACAGGGGGGAAACTGAAGCTTTCTTT. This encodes CSATDRGETEAFF.

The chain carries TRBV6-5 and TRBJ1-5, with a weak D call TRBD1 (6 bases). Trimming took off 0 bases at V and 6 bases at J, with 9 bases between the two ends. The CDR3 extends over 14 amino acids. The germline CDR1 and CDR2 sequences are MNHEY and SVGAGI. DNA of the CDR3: TGTGCCAGCAGTTACTCCGGGGGGCGTCAGCCCCAGCATTTT. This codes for CASSYSGGRQPQHF.

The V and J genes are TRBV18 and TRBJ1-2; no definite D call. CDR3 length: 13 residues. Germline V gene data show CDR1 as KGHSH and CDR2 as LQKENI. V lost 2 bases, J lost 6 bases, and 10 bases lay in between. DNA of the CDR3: TGTGCCAGCTCACCAACAGAAATGGATGGCTACACCTTC. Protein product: CASSPTEMDGYTF.

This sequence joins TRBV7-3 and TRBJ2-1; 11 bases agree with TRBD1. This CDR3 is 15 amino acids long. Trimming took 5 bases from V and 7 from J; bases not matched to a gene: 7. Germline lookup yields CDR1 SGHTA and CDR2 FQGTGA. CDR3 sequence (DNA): TGTGCCAGCAGCCCTATCGGGACAGGGGGTAATGAGCAGTTCTTC. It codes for CASSPIGTGGNEQFF. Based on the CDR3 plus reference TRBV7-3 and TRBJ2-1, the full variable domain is GAGVSQTPSNKVTEKGKYVELRCDPISGHTALYWYRQSLGQGPEFLIYFQGTGAADDSGLPNDRFFAVRPEGSVSTLKIQRTERGDSAVYLCASSPIGTGGNEQFFGPGTRLTVL.

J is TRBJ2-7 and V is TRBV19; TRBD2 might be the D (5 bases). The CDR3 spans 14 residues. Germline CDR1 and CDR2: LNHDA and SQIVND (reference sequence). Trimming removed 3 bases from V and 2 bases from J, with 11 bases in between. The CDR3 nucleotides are TGTGCCAGTAGTATCGACGGCGGGCCCTACGAGCAGTACTTC. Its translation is CASSIDGGPYEQYF.